Listed below are T cell receptor beta chains from one sample, sequenced in a study of blood T cell repertoires in COVID-19. Clones were read by immunoSEQ multiplex PCR, and TCRdb kept only the in-frame ones, dropping some. The sample gives around 200,000 clones, approximately 80% of which show up once; under 8.5% is in the top ten. Sequencing was done on a sample of peripheral blood. These TCRs come from a human donor in a cohort sampled during active COVID-19. Both conserved end residues are part of each CDR3. D genes are given only for firm matches. Expanded clones get a size class; other rows say once, few or many, or leave the size out.

cdr3_aa cdr3_nt d_call v_call clone_size j_call
CASSQGQPGYTF TGCGCCAGCAGCCAAGGACAGCCTGGCTACACCTTC . TRBV4-1 . TRBJ1-2
CASSQDSRAGGKVGYTF TGCGCCAGCAGCCAAGATTCGCGGGCAGGGGGCAAGGTTGGCTACACCTTC TRBD1 TRBV4-1 . TRBJ1-2
CASSLVWGGPAKNIQYF TGTGCCAGCAGCCTAGTTTGGGGAGGGCCAGCCAAAAACATTCAGTACTTC TRBD2 TRBV27 . TRBJ2-4
CASSPLPGGSENIQYF TGTGCCAGCTCACCACTCCCGGGGGGGTCGGAAAACATTCAGTACTTC TRBD2 TRBV18 once TRBJ2-4
CASSQGTGGNEQYF TGTGCCAGCAGCCAAGGGACAGGGGGCAACGAGCAGTACTTC TRBD1 TRBV3-1/TRBV3-2 . TRBJ2-7
CASNPGQGEEEPQHF TGTGCCAGCAACCCGGGACAGGGGGAGGAGGAGCCCCAGCATTTT . TRBV21-1 . TRBJ1-5
CASSRLPGQIFYEQYF TGTGCCAGCAGTAGACTCCCGGGACAGATTTTCTACGAGCAGTACTTC TRBD1 TRBV6-2/TRBV6-3 . TRBJ2-7
CASGFGGVGGELFF TGTGCTAGTGGTTTCGGAGGGGTCGGCGGGGAGCTGTTTTTT . TRBV12-5 . TRBJ2-2
CASSPTEGNTIYF TGTGCCAGCTCACCGACAGAGGGAAACACCATATATTTT . TRBV18 . TRBJ1-3
CASSLSGDSYEQYF TGTGCCAGCAGCTTGAGCGGGGACTCCTACGAGCAGTACTTC TRBD2 TRBV5-4 . TRBJ2-7
CASSLSPGGSYEQYF TGTGCCAGCAGCTTGTCCCCAGGGGGCTCCTACGAGCAGTACTTC TRBD1 TRBV5-6 . TRBJ2-7
CASSPGGTITDTQYF TGTGCCAGTAGCCCCGGCGGGACTATCACAGATACGCAGTATTTT TRBD2 TRBV19 . TRBJ2-3
CASTLAGQGATNEKLFF TGTGCCAGCACCCTTGCTGGACAGGGGGCAACTAATGAAAAACTGTTTTTT TRBD1 TRBV27 . TRBJ1-4
CASSLTQPAYNEQFF TGTGCCAGCAGCTTAACACAGCCAGCCTACAATGAGCAGTTCTTC . TRBV7-9 . TRBJ2-1
CASSLIGDPYEQYF TGTGCCAGCAGCCTCATAGGAGACCCCTACGAGCAGTACTTC . TRBV7-8 . TRBJ2-7
CASSLEENEKLFF TGCGCCAGCAGCTTGGAGGAGAATGAAAAACTGTTTTTT . TRBV5-1 few TRBJ1-4
CASSEPGHVSYEQYF TGTGCCAGCAGTGAACCGGGACACGTCTCCTACGAGCAGTACTTC . TRBV6-1 . TRBJ2-7
CASSLEGAGQPQHF TGTGCCAGCAGTTTAGAGGGGGCTGGGCAGCCCCAGCATTTT TRBD1 TRBV27 . TRBJ1-5
CASSLPGGFYEQYF TGTGCCAGCAGCTTGCCAGGGGGCTTCTACGAGCAGTACTTC TRBD1 TRBV5-6 . TRBJ2-7
CASSQEQGGLGNTIYF TGCGCCAGCAGCCAAGAACAGGGAGGGCTTGGAAACACCATATATTTT . TRBV4-1 . TRBJ1-3
CASSLRKSVSGGEETQYF TGTGCCAGCAGCTTAAGGAAGAGCGTCAGTGGGGGGGAAGAGACCCAGTACTTC TRBD2 TRBV7-3 once TRBJ2-5
CASSLTGTGYEQYF TGTGCCAGCAGCTTGACAGGGACCGGCTACGAGCAGTACTTC . TRBV5-6 . TRBJ2-7
CSAGGTEAFF TGCAGTGCCGGGGGGACTGAAGCTTTCTTT . TRBV20-1 . TRBJ1-1
CASSPDRNQETQYF TGTGCCAGCAGCCCCGACAGGAACCAAGAGACCCAGTACTTC . TRBV7-2 few TRBJ2-5
CASSRLGEQFF TGTGCCAGCAGTCGTCTCGGTGAGCAGTTCTTC . TRBV25-1 few TRBJ2-1
CASSLAGGGSTDTQYF TGCGCCAGCAGCTTGGCCGGTGGCGGGTCCACAGATACGCAGTATTTT . TRBV5-1 . TRBJ2-3
CASIQRGENYGYTF TGTGCCAGTATACAGCGGGGGGAAAACTATGGCTACACCTTC . TRBV19 . TRBJ1-2
CAIRDRDRDTYEQYF TGTGCCATCAGGGACCGGGACAGGGATACCTACGAGCAGTACTTC TRBD1 TRBV10-3 . TRBJ2-7
CASTWDTGNTEAFF TGCGCCAGTACTTGGGACACAGGGAACACTGAAGCTTTCTTT . TRBV5-1 . TRBJ1-1
CASSGTSGGANEQFF TGTGCCAGCAGCGGAACTAGCGGGGGGGCGAATGAGCAGTTCTTC TRBD2 TRBV7-2 . TRBJ2-1
CATSRDLKFEQFF TGTGCCACCAGCAGAGATCTAAAATTTGAGCAGTTCTTC . TRBV15 . TRBJ2-1
CASSQGKPGHDHSPLHF TGTGCCAGCTCACAAGGGAAACCGGGACACGACCATTCACCCCTCCACTTT . TRBV18 . TRBJ1-6
CASSQNTGDQPQHF TGTGCCAGCAGCCAGAATACAGGGGATCAGCCCCAGCATTTT TRBD1 TRBV3-1/TRBV3-2 . TRBJ1-5
CASSLAGGANTGELFF TGCGCCAGCAGCTTGGCCGGGGGGGCGAACACCGGGGAGCTGTTTTTT TRBD2 TRBV5-1 . TRBJ2-2
CASTPGLQNTEAFF TGTGCCAGCACCCCGGGACTTCAAAACACTGAAGCTTTCTTT . TRBV6-5 few TRBJ1-1
CASMTAAGGYEQYF TGCGCCAGCATGACCGCGGCAGGGGGCTACGAGCAGTACTTC TRBD1 TRBV5-1 . TRBJ2-7
CASSFRRVGTEAFF TGTGCCAGCAGTTTCCGGAGGGTCGGAACTGAAGCTTTCTTT . TRBV6-2/TRBV6-3 . TRBJ1-1
CASSLDKGGLEQFF TGTGCCAGCAGCTTAGATAAAGGGGGCTTAGAGCAGTTCTTC TRBD1 TRBV11-2 . TRBJ2-1
CASSNGQIQETQYF TGTGCCAGCAGCAACGGACAGATACAAGAGACCCAGTACTTC . TRBV5-8 once TRBJ2-5
CASTSGGAKLVNEQFF TGTGCCAGTACTAGCGGGGGGGCGAAACTAGTTAATGAGCAGTTCTTC TRBD2 TRBV19 . TRBJ2-1
CASSEREEGLYEQYF TGTGCCAGCAGTGAAAGGGAGGAAGGGCTGTACGAGCAGTACTTC . TRBV2 . TRBJ2-7
CASSLGSSGATYNEQFF TGCGCCAGCAGCTTGGGGTCTAGCGGGGCGACCTACAATGAGCAGTTCTTC TRBD2 TRBV5-1 . TRBJ2-1